Presented here are 25 T cell receptor beta chains from one specimen sequenced in a study of cytotoxic CD8 clonotypes in ibrutinib-treated CLL (TCRdb year 2021). This sample's time point label indicates: 12 months on ibrutinib. Library creation used the immunoSEQ multiplex PCR assay. Imported from immuneACCESS, the table was reduced by TCRdb to in-frame sequences with V and J called. These copies leave out some clones; in studies compared against another copy, an unresolved V gene accounts for under half, and the cause of the remainder is not known. The sample table contains approximately 190,000 clones; only one count was recorded for 70% of them. The ten largest make up approximately 6.3% of the sample. The sample here was PBMCs, taken after 12 months of ibrutinib treatment. All receptors come from a human donor with chronic lymphocytic leukemia.

This chain links TRBV5-1 with TRBJ2-3, with TRBD2 as a possible D gene (6 bases). V was trimmed by 4 bases and J by 2 bases, leaving 11 bases between them. There are 14 residues in the CDR3. Per germline, CDR1 SGHRS and CDR2 YFSETQ. The CDR3 DNA sequence: TGCGCCAGCAGCCCGACTAGAACCACAGATACGCAGTATTTT. Its protein product is CASSPTRTTDTQYF.

The chain uses TRBV15 and TRBJ2-3; unclear D gene. The CDR3 runs 12 residues. The germline V gene encodes CDR1 LNHNV and CDR2 YYDKDF (reference sequence). V was cut by 0 bases and J by 6 bases, with 4 bases left in between. The CDR3 region is CATSRDTDTQYF. The CDR3 DNA is TGTGCCACCAGCAGAGATACTGATACGCAGTATTTT.

Only a few counts were recorded for this clone. This chain's CDR3 is CASSEDVPNTIYF. CDR3 sequence (DNA): TGTGCCAGCAGTGAAGATGTCCCGAACACCATATATTTT. This chain links TRBV6-1 with TRBJ1-3; D is uncertain. Germline V CDR1 and CDR2: MNHNS, SASEGT. Trimming stripped 1 base from V and 7 bases from J, with 8 bases between. This CDR3 comprises 13 residues.

The CDR3 loop reads CASSLMTGSGNTIYF. CDR3 in DNA: TGCGCCAGCAGCTTAATGACAGGCTCTGGAAACACCATATATTTT. The rearrangement uses TRBV5-1 and TRBJ1-3; TRBD1 might be the D (6 bases). The germline V gene encodes CDR1 SGHRS and CDR2 YFSETQ. This CDR3 contains 15 residues. V was trimmed by 2 bases and J by 0 bases, leaving 9 bases between them.

The V and J genes are TRBV28 and TRBJ1-5; the D is unclear. Deletions cut 5 bases from V and 3 bases from J, with 17 bases between. The CDR3 length is 16 residues. Germline CDR1 reads MDHEN; CDR2 reads SYDVKM. Here the CDR3 reads CASSPHLRRINQPQHF. The DNA of the CDR3 is TGTGCCAGCAGTCCGCACCTCCGACGGATCAATCAGCCCCAGCATTTT.

The chain links TRBV19 to TRBJ1-4; the D is unclear. The CDR3 covers 13 residues. V lost 3 bases and J lost 7, with 9 bases in between. Germline CDR1 reads LNHDA; CDR2 reads SQIVND (reference sequence). CDR3 loop: CASSIGVGEKLFF. CDR3 sequence (DNA): TGTGCCAGTAGTATTGGAGTGGGTGAAAAACTGTTTTTT.

The V gene is TRBV4-3, the J gene TRBJ2-1; D possibly corresponds to TRBD2 (6 bases). The CDR3 extends over 15 amino acids. CDR1 is LGHNA and CDR2 is YSLEER in the germline V gene. V was trimmed by 4 bases and J by 1 base, leaving 11 bases between them. Here the CDR3 reads CASSLRLVSYNEQFF. The CDR3 coding sequence is TGCGCCAGCAGCCTGCGACTAGTATCCTACAATGAGCAGTTCTTC.

On this clone itself: The germline gene is not matched at one end of the junction; a read error may be the cause. V gene TRBV27 combines with J gene TRBJ1-5; D not certain. The CDR3 loop spans 14 amino acids. Germline assignment: CDR1 MNHEY and CDR2 SMNVEV (reference sequence). This CDR3 is CASSIRTSDQPQHF. The CDR3 DNA follows: TGTGCCAGCTCGATCCGGACTAGCGATCAGCCCCAGCATTTT.

The chain recombines TRBV5-3 with TRBJ1-4; D is ambiguous. TRBV5-3 is identified as an open reading frame with a role that is uncertain. This CDR3 contains 17 residues. Deletions cut 4 bases from V and 7 bases from J, with 23 bases between. The CDR3 loop is CARSHAQERTDPEKLFF. DNA of the CDR3: TGTGCCAGAAGCCATGCCCAGGAACGGACCGATCCTGAAAAACTGTTTTTT.

This chain uses TRBV11-2 with TRBJ2-3; D assignment may be TRBD1 or TRBD2 (6 bases each). CDR1 SGHAT and CDR2 FQNNGV come from the germline V gene. Trimming took off 5 bases at V and 4 bases at J, with 19 bases between the two ends. This CDR3 spans 16 amino acids. CDR3 residues: CASSLTGAARPDTQYF. Written as DNA, the CDR3 is TGTGCCAGCAGCCTAACGGGGGCGGCCCGCCCAGATACGCAGTATTTT.

The chain is built from TRBV18 and TRBJ1-5; maybe TRBD1 (5 bases). The CDR3 runs 15 residues. CDR1 is KGHSH and CDR2 is LQKENI in the germline V gene. V shed 6 bases and J shed 2 bases, with 14 bases lying between them. CDR3 residues: CASSPDMTGNQPQHF. In DNA, the CDR3 is TGTGCCAGCTCCCCGGACATGACGGGCAATCAGCCCCAGCATTTT.

This clone was seen a handful of times. The V call is TRBV6-1, the J call TRBJ2-5; maybe TRBD1 (6 bases). The length of the CDR3 is 14 residues. Germline CDR1 and CDR2: MNHNS and SASEGT. Trimming pared 6 bases from V and 4 bases from J, leaving 15 bases between. The CDR3 loop is CASRPTGQGETQYF. The CDR3 coding sequence is TGTGCCAGCAGGCCTACAGGGCAGGGAGAGACCCAGTACTTC.

The V call is TRBV30, the J call TRBJ2-7; D is perhaps TRBD2 (5 bases). Between the trimmed V and J ends, which lost 5 bases and 0 bases, there was a span of 11 bases. This CDR3 has 13 amino acids. Germline CDR1 GTSNPN, CDR2 SVGIG (reference sequence). The CDR3 DNA is TGTGCCTGGGGCTCGGGGAGCTCCTACGAGCAGTACTTC. It codes for CAWGSGSSYEQYF.

There are a few counts of this clone. The chain links TRBV30 to TRBJ1-1, with a tentative D call TRBD1 (5 bases). This CDR3 spans 13 amino acids. Trimming stripped 1 base from V and 4 bases from J, with 10 bases between. In germline, CDR1 is GTSNPN, CDR2 SVGIG (reference sequence). Here the CDR3 reads CAWSAAGPTEAFF. For the CDR3, the DNA is TGTGCCTGGAGTGCGGCAGGGCCCACTGAAGCTTTCTTT. Full variable domain (missing parts from reference TRBV30 and TRBJ1-1): SQTIHQWPATLVQPVGSPLSLECTVEGTSNPNLYWYRQAAGRGLQLLFYSVGIGQISSEVPQNLSASRPQDRQFILSSKKLLLSDSGFYLCAWSAAGPTEAFFGQGTRLTVV.

The sample holds a few counts of this clone. The chain recombines TRBV6-5 with TRBJ1-2; TRBD1 matches 9 bases. This CDR3 contains 14 residues. Germline values: CDR1 MNHEY, CDR2 SVGAGI. With V trimmed by 5 bases and J by 6 bases, 7 bases remained unmatched. The CDR3 protein is CASSVYRGLDGYTF. CDR3 DNA sequence: TGTGCCAGCAGTGTATACAGGGGGCTTGATGGCTACACCTTC.

The chain has TRBV18 and TRBJ2-7; TRBD2 matches 8 bases. The CDR3 consists of 15 residues. The V segment lost 5 bases and the J segment 3 bases; nucleotides outside the gene matches: 9. Germline loops: CDR1 KGHSH, CDR2 LQKENI. The CDR3: CASSWSAGVIYEQYF. DNA for the CDR3: TGTGCCAGCTCATGGTCAGCGGGAGTAATCTACGAGCAGTACTTC.

This CDR3 is CASSYSGGLSYEQYF. The CDR3 bases are TGTGCCAGCAGTTACTCGGGCGGTCTCTCCTACGAGCAGTACTTC. The rearrangement links TRBV6-6 to TRBJ2-7; D remains ambiguous. With 0 bases removed from V and 0 bases from J, the gap between germline ends came to 9 bases. This CDR3 region has 15 residues. Germline V CDR1 and CDR2: MNHNY, SVGAGI (reference sequence).

This clone appeared a few times. The J gene is TRBJ2-7, the V gene TRBV27; 10 bases fit TRBD2. This CDR3 is built from 15 residues. Germline V gene sequence: CDR1 MNHEY, CDR2 SMNVEV (reference sequence). After removal of 5 bases from V and 0 bases from J, the junction contained 4 bases not matched to a gene. CDR3 nucleotide sequence: TGTGCCAGCAGTCTCCTAGCGGGAGTCTCCTACGAGCAGTACTTC. Translating it yields CASSLLAGVSYEQYF.

The chain carries TRBV10-2 and TRBJ2-3; D remains ambiguous. CDR3 size: 14 residues. The V end was cut by 3 bases, the J end by 1 base, with 8 bases between. CDR1 is WSHSY, CDR2 SAAADI, per germline. The CDR3 sequence: CASSDTAGTDTQYF. CDR3 sequence (DNA): TGCGCCAGCAGTGATACGGCGGGCACAGATACGCAGTATTTT.

This chain joins TRBV9 and TRBJ1-3; possibly TRBD1 for D (6 bases). The V gene lost 0 bases and the J gene lost 0 bases, with 10 bases spanning the gap. This CDR3 is built from 16 residues. Germline V gene sequence: CDR1 SGDLS, CDR2 YYNGEE. The CDR3 DNA sequence: TGTGCCAGCAGCGTAGCGGGGGGGCTCTCTGGAAACACCATATATTTT. Residues: CASSVAGGLSGNTIYF.

V usage is TRBV25-1 and J usage is TRBJ2-6, with D possibly matching TRBD2 (5 bases). V shed 4 bases and J shed 0 bases, with 7 bases lying between them. Per germline, CDR1 MGHDK and CDR2 SYGVNS. There are 15 residues in the CDR3. The CDR3 nucleotides read TGTGCCAGCAGTGTGGGGAGCTCTGGGGCCAACGTCCTGACTTTC. Residues: CASSVGSSGANVLTF. The full variable domain, in which reference TRBV25-1 and TRBJ2-6 provide the parts outside the CDR3, is EADIYQTPRYLVIGTGKKITLECSQTMGHDKMYWYQQDPGMELHLIHYSYGVNSTEKGDLSSESTVSRIRTEHFPLTLESARPSHTSQYLCASSVGSSGANVLTFGAGSRLTVL.

The chain couples TRBV6-6 to TRBJ1-2; D is uncertain. The V end lost 6 bases, the J end lost 1 base, and 9 bases lay between the germline ends. CDR3 length: 13 residues. From germline, CDR1 is MNHNY and CDR2 SVGAGI (reference sequence). The CDR3 DNA reads TGTGCCAGCAGAACAGACGGTAACTATGGCTACACCTTC. It specifies CASRTDGNYGYTF.

The chain couples TRBV5-1 to TRBJ1-1, with 8 nucleotides matching TRBD1. The CDR3 totals 14 residues. The germline V gene encodes CDR1 SGHRS and CDR2 YFSETQ. J gave up 4 bases and V 2 bases, and 4 bases lay outside the gene matches. CDR3 loop: CASSFQGASTEAFF. The CDR3 DNA sequence: TGCGCCAGCAGCTTTCAGGGGGCGAGCACTGAAGCTTTCTTT.

The chain is built from TRBV9 and TRBJ2-1; 11 positions agree with TRBD2. Germline V gives CDR1 SGDLS, CDR2 YYNGEE. Losses at the gene ends were 0 bases for V and 10 bases for J; bases not matched to a gene: 3. CDR3 length equals 14 residues. The CDR3 spells CASSVELAGAEQFF. The CDR3 bases are TGTGCCAGCAGCGTAGAACTAGCGGGAGCCGAGCAGTTCTTC.

This clone was seen a handful of times. V usage is TRBV7-2 and J usage is TRBJ2-5, with a tentative D call TRBD1 (5 bases). Germline lookup yields CDR1 SGHTA and CDR2 FQGNSA. V dropped 3 bases and J dropped 3 bases, with 8 bases sitting between them. The CDR3 runs to 13 residues. CDR3 sequence reads: CASSFGREETQYF. As DNA, the CDR3 is TGTGCCAGCAGCTTTGGCAGGGAAGAGACCCAGTACTTC.